The clone carrying this T cell receptor beta chain appeared once. Antigen unknown. The sample belongs to a study of T cell responses to AZD1222 COVID-19 vaccine. Study results and caveats: Just a handful of AZD1222 recipients tested seropositive at baseline. Possibly, clonal diversity was underestimated; donors were largely white British and included more females.

The protocol was immunoSEQ multiplex PCR, while the TCRdb copy is restricted to in-frame clones and leaves out a portion. The data hold 150,000 or so clones, with 80% to 90% observed a single time. Germline V CDR1 and CDR2: SQVTM, ANQGSEA. V trimming: 8 bases; J trimming: 2 bases; junction bases outside the gene matches: 5. The CDR3 has 13 residues. The chain recombines TRBV29-1 with TRBJ2-1; TRBD2 aligns across 8 bases. The sequencing used peripheral blood, collected on day 0 of AZD1222 vaccination. This TCR was recovered from an adult in good health. CDR3 DNA: TGCAGCTTCTTAGCGGGAACCTACAATGAGCAGTTCTTC. Its protein is CSFLAGTYNEQFF.